Listed here are 16 T cell receptor beta chains from one sample, sequenced in a study of shared clonotypes between healthy human individuals. Generated by immunoSEQ multiplex PCR, the TCRdb table keeps only in-frame clones and is missing some. Here the sample spans about 2.4 million clones, approximately 94% being singletons. Sequenced input: naive CD4+ T cells from PBMCs. Documented subset: CD45RA+ positively selected. Receptors originate from a man between 18 and 29 years old in good health. Some clones in this sample may be carry-over from other donors' samples.

This clone showed up just once. V gene TRBV5-1 combines with J gene TRBJ2-5; D unresolved. The CDR3 totals 13 residues. The V and J ends lost 1 base and 4 bases respectively, with 8 bases between them. CDR1 SGHRS and CDR2 YFSETQ come from the germline V gene. The CDR3 DNA is TGCGCCAGCAGCTTGATGCCGGGAGAGACCCAGTACTTC. This gives the protein CASSLMPGETQYF.

Concerning this clone: Other DNA sequences in this specimen translate into the identical CDR3. The chain is built from TRBV27 and TRBJ2-7, with 10 bases matching TRBD1. The CDR3 loop spans 17 amino acids. In germline, CDR1 is MNHEY, CDR2 SMNVEV (reference sequence). Losses at the gene ends were 5 bases for V and 3 bases for J; bases not matched to a gene: 13. CDR3 DNA sequence: TGTGCCAGCAGTCGGGACAGGGGAATGAGAACTCTCTACGAGCAGTACTTC. Amino acids: CASSRDRGMRTLYEQYF.

CDR3 sequence reads: CASSLEGLAGLGETQYF. Written as DNA, the CDR3 is TGCGCCAGCAGCTTGGAGGGACTAGCGGGTCTCGGGGAGACCCAGTACTTC. The V call is TRBV5-1, the J call TRBJ2-5; TRBD2 matches 12 bases. The length of the CDR3 is 17 residues. Germline CDR1 is SGHRS and CDR2 is YFSETQ. The V and J ends lost 0 bases and 5 bases, in that order; junction bases with no gene match: 8.

The chain uses TRBV28 and TRBJ1-4; no reliable D call. Germline V lookup: CDR1 MDHEN, CDR2 SYDVKM. The CDR3 consists of 14 residues. V gave up 7 bases and J gave up 4 bases, with 13 bases separating them. The CDR3 DNA follows: TGTGCCAGCACCCCGGGCTCTTTTAATGAAAAACTGTTTTTT. Translated: CASTPGSFNEKLFF.

This clone has only one observation. Other nucleotide sequences in the sample specify the same CDR3. The gene calls are TRBV2 and TRBJ2-7; tentative D call: TRBD1 (6 bases). Germline V gives CDR1 SNHLY, CDR2 FYNNEI. V was clipped by 4 bases and J by 6 bases, with 10 bases between them. This CDR3 is 12 amino acids long. The CDR3 protein is CASSGQGGEQYF. The CDR3, as DNA: TGTGCCAGCAGTGGCCAAGGGGGCGAGCAGTACTTC. The full variable domain, in which reference TRBV2 and TRBJ2-7 provide the parts outside the CDR3, is EPEVTQTPSHQVTQMGQEVILRCVPISNHLYFYWYRQILGQKVEFLVSFYNNEISEKSEIFDDQFSVERPDGSNFTLKIRSTKLEDSAMYFCASSGQGGEQYFGPGTRLTVT.

This chain links TRBV19 with TRBJ2-1, with 8 bases matching TRBD2. Per the germline V gene, CDR1 is LNHDA and CDR2 is SQIVND (reference sequence). This CDR3 has 14 residues. With V trimmed by 5 bases and J by 12 bases, 12 bases remained unmatched. The chain's CDR3 is CASSPREREFGQFF. In DNA form, the CDR3 reads TGTGCCAGTAGTCCCCGGGAGCGGGAGTTCGGGCAGTTCTTC.

In nucleotides, the CDR3 is TGTGCCAGCAGCTCAATTGAGCCCGGGATCCACGAGCAGTACTTC. It yields the protein CASSSIEPGIHEQYF. V and J are TRBV7-6 and TRBJ2-5; the D gene is possibly TRBD2 (5 bases). The end of the DNA fits TRBJ2-7 better, so the J call may be wrong. The V gene's germline CDR1 is SGHVS and CDR2 FNYEAQ. The CDR3 loop spans 15 amino acids.

This chain connects TRBV14 to TRBJ2-1; 7 nucleotides match TRBD2. The V gene's germline CDR1 is SGHDN and CDR2 FVKESK. This CDR3 is built from 15 residues. Trimming at V came to 9 bases and at J to 8 bases, leaving 16 bases not matched to a gene. The CDR3 DNA reads as TGTGCCAGAAAGACCGGACTAGTCGGAGTGGATGAGCAGTTCTTC. This encodes CARKTGLVGVDEQFF.

As to this clone: Germline is not matched at one junction end, which may reflect a read error. This chain uses TRBV7-3 with TRBJ1-2; the D gene is possibly TRBD1 (5 bases). The CDR3 is 15 amino acids. Germline V gene data show CDR1 as SGHTA and CDR2 as FQGTGA. CDR3 nucleotide sequence: TGTGCCAGCAGCCTAACTCCCGGGGCGCAAGGTGGCTACACCTTC. This codes for CASSLTPGAQGGYTF.

CDR3 residues: CASSSQRSTEAFF. CDR3 in DNA: TGTGCCAGCAGCTCACAAAGGTCCACTGAAGCTTTCTTT. The V and J genes are TRBV7-3 and TRBJ1-1; D call uncertain. Trimming took off 4 bases at V and 4 bases at J, with 10 bases between the two ends. The CDR3 runs to 13 residues. The germline gives CDR1 SGHTA, CDR2 FQGTGA.

Of note for this clone: Compared with germline, one end of the junction differs, possibly owing to a read error. The chain recombines TRBV7-3 with TRBJ2-7; no clear D. The CDR3 runs to 14 residues. Germline CDR1 is SGHTA and CDR2 is FQGTGA. CDR3 residues: CASSLTGVGNEQYF. CDR3 coding DNA: TGTGCCAGCAGCCTAACTGGGGTAGGGAACGAGCAGTACTTC.

The CDR3 sequence: CASSLARVGANVLTF. CDR3 DNA sequence: TGTGCCAGCAGCTTAGCTAGAGTTGGGGCCAACGTCCTGACTTTC. This chain joins TRBV7-3 and TRBJ2-6; D remains unclear. This CDR3 is 15 amino acids long. From germline, CDR1 is SGHTA and CDR2 FQGTGA. V lost 2 bases and J lost 3, with 8 bases in between.

This rearrangement joins TRBV7-3 to TRBJ2-2; D might be TRBD2 (5 bases). This CDR3 region has 16 residues. Trimming took off 1 base at V and 4 bases at J, with 13 bases between the two ends. Germline V lookup: CDR1 SGHTA, CDR2 FQGTGA. CDR3 nucleotides: TGTGCCAGCAGCTTAAATCCTAGCATCGGCACCGGGGAGCTGTTTTTT. The encoded protein is CASSLNPSIGTGELFF.

For this clone: The same CDR3 is also encoded by other DNA sequences in this sample. This sequence joins TRBV28 and TRBJ1-2; TRBD1 is a possible D gene (5 bases). Trimming shortened V by 5 bases and J by 3 bases, and 7 bases separated the two germline ends. The CDR3 spans 12 residues. CDR1 and CDR2 from the germline V gene are MDHEN and SYDVKM. CDR3 residues: CASSPGDYGYTF. The CDR3 nucleotides read TGTGCCAGCAGTCCGGGGGACTATGGCTACACCTTC.

The chain carries TRBV7-9 and TRBJ2-2, with 9 bases fitting TRBD2. The CDR3 contains 17 residues. J gave up 7 bases and V 5 bases, and 14 bases lay outside the gene matches. Germline lookup yields CDR1 SEHNR and CDR2 FQNEAQ (reference sequence). Here the CDR3 DNA reads TGTGCCAGCAGCCCCCCTCTGAGCGGGGGGCGGAGCGGGGAGCTGTTTTTT. Translating it yields CASSPPLSGGRSGELFF.

The rearrangement uses TRBV27 and TRBJ1-2, with D perhaps TRBD1 (6 bases). Germline V gene sequence: CDR1 MNHEY, CDR2 SMNVEV (reference sequence). V lost 2 bases, J lost 3 bases, and 10 bases lay in between. This CDR3 has 14 amino acids. This CDR3 is CASSLTGRYYGYTF. CDR3 nucleotide sequence: TGTGCCAGCAGTTTAACAGGGAGGTACTATGGCTACACCTTC.